This record concerns one T cell receptor beta chain sequence. Germline CDR1 reads SGHVS; CDR2 reads FNYEAQ. V trimming: 5 bases; J trimming: 2 bases; junction bases outside the gene matches: 5. This CDR3 spans 14 amino acids. The sample is drawn from a study of blood T cells in healthy people across ages. Around 10 milliliters of peripheral blood were drawn from each donor. A second PCR, run for 7 to 11 cycles, used a sample-barcoded 5' primer plus a J-beta primer mix. A template-switch adaptor that had 12 random nucleotides put a tag on each cDNA molecule. TCRdb reanalysed the 5' RACE reads using MiXCR and keeps one entry per CDR3 protein. The sample has about 540,000 distinct CDR3 sequences; around 24% are singletons. The same data also contributed to another study, on T cells of mothers and their children.

The specimen was blood. This chain links TRBV7-6 with TRBJ1-2; 7 bases fit TRBD1. This TCR was recovered from a boy younger than 18 in good health. The CDR3: CASSPRGQNYGYTF. CDR3 sequence (DNA): TGTGCCAGCAGCCCCCGGGGACAGAACTATGGCTACACCTTC.